This TCR beta chain was documented in a study of T cells after yellow fever vaccination. This clonotype was counted ten times or more. TCRdb reprocessed the 5' RACE reads via MiXCR and lists one record per CDR3 protein. Of 250,000 or so distinct CDR3 sequences listed, more than 3.5% are singletons. This sequence originates from a young man who received the YFV17D yellow fever vaccine. The starting material was PBMCs, obtained 15 days after the yellow fever booster vaccination.

This CDR3 is CARKRYSENEQYV. The CDR3 DNA reads as TGTGCCCGGAAAAGGTACTCGGAAAACGAGCAGTACGTC. The chain uses TRBV24-1 and TRBJ2-7, with D hard to call. The germline CDR1 and CDR2 sequences are KGHDR and SFDVKD. Deletions cut 12 bases from V and 5 bases from J, with 19 bases between. This CDR3 spans 13 amino acids.